Below, 26 T cell receptor beta chains from the same sample are listed, as sequenced in a study of regulatory T cells in long-lasting Graves disease. Time point given: newly diagnosed GD, antithyroid drugs for less than 3 months. Extracted PBMC RNA gave rise to the TCR library. Researchers made TCR beta libraries by using iRepertoire HTBI primers and running Arm-PCR on CDR3 regions. Each CDR3 protein is one row after TCRdb ran MiXCR on the multiplex PCR reads. The table has about 200,000 distinct CDR3 sequences, around 19% seen once. The sample consisted of peripheral blood mononuclear cells (PBMCs), taken at new diagnosis, from a patient treated with antithyroid drugs. The receptors derive from a female donor with Graves disease.

This clonotype was seen repeatedly, ten times or more. The rearrangement joins TRBV6-1 to TRBJ1-2; no clear D. Germline CDR1 reads MNHNS; CDR2 reads SASEGT. This CDR3 has 12 amino acids. Trimming stripped 6 bases from V and 2 bases from J, with 7 bases between. The CDR3 region is CASRKGNYGYTF. The CDR3 nucleotides are TGTGCCAGCAGAAAGGGCAACTATGGCTACACCTTC.

This clonotype was found many times. The chain joins TRBV19 to TRBJ2-1; D may be TRBD1 (7 bases). With 5 bases removed from V and 5 bases from J, the gap between germline ends came to 16 bases. Germline CDR1 and CDR2: LNHDA and SQIVND (reference sequence). This CDR3 comprises 15 residues. The DNA for the CDR3 is TGTGCCAGTAGTGTCGGCGGGACAGCTCACAATGAGCAGTTCTTC. It specifies CASSVGGTAHNEQFF.

V usage is TRBV4-3 and J usage is TRBJ2-7; D call uncertain. Trimming removed 0 bases at V and 0 bases at J, with 6 bases between. The CDR3 length is 14 residues. The germline V gene has CDR1 LGHNA and CDR2 YSLEER. The CDR3 here is CASSQDHNSYEQYF. The CDR3 bases are TGCGCCAGCAGCCAAGATCACAACTCCTACGAGCAGTACTTC.

In this sample, this clonotype turned up many times. V is TRBV2 and J is TRBJ2-1; 14 nucleotides match TRBD2. Looked up from germline, CDR1 is SNHLY and CDR2 is FYNNEI. The CDR3 length is 17 residues. The ends lost 3 bases at V and 9 bases at J; junction bases unmatched: 10. The CDR3 is CASSESPGTSGRGEQFF. The CDR3 bases are TGTGCCAGCAGTGAGTCCCCTGGGACTAGCGGGAGAGGTGAGCAGTTCTTC.

This clonotype was counted at least ten times. The chain links TRBV20-1 to TRBJ1-4, with D possibly matching TRBD1 (5 bases). The CDR3 contains 13 residues. V shed 0 bases and J shed 8 bases, with 10 bases lying between them. Per germline, CDR1 DFQATT and CDR2 SNEGSKA (reference sequence). The CDR3 DNA follows: TGCAGTGCTAGAGATAGGGGCGAAGAAAAACTGTTTTTT. It is translated as CSARDRGEEKLFF.

This clonotype appeared many times. In nucleotides, the CDR3 is TGCAGTGCTCCTTCCCCCAGCGGGCGCACAGATACGCAGTATTTT. It yields the protein CSAPSPSGRTDTQYF. The V and J genes are TRBV20-1 and TRBJ2-3; D may be TRBD2 (6 bases). V shed 5 bases and J shed 1 base, with 16 bases lying between them. The CDR3 covers 15 residues. In germline, CDR1 is DFQATT, CDR2 SNEGSKA (reference sequence).

This clonotype was seen a few times. This may be a read error, as it is one base from a much larger clone. The V gene is TRBV6-2 or TRBV6-3, the J gene TRBJ1-5; D is unclear. The germline V gene encodes CDR1 MNHEY and CDR2 SVGEGT. V was trimmed by 6 bases and J by 7 bases, leaving 16 bases between them. The CDR3 extends over 14 amino acids. The chain's CDR3 is CASSPTGESQPQHF. The DNA for the CDR3 is TGTGCCAGCAGCCCGACGGGAGAAAGCCAGCCCCAGCATTTT.

The CDR3, as DNA: TGTGCCAGCTCACCACAGGTTGAGTCACCCCTCCACTTT. Its protein is CASSPQVESPLHF. This rearrangement joins TRBV18 to TRBJ1-6; no firm D call. Per germline, CDR1 KGHSH and CDR2 LQKENI. The V and J ends lost 1 base and 10 bases respectively, with 8 bases between them. This CDR3 comprises 13 residues. The whole variable domain, remainder taken from reference TRBV18 and TRBJ1-6, is NAGVMQNPRHLVRRRGQEARLRCSPMKGHSHVYWYRQLPEEGLKFMVYLQKENIIDESGMPKERFSAEFPKEGPSILRIQQVVRGDSAAYFCASSPQVESPLHFGNGTRLTVT.

In regard to this clonotype: A much more abundant neighbour one base away suggests this may be a read error. The genes are TRBV7-2 and TRBJ2-1; 7 nucleotides line up with TRBD2. The CDR3 loop spans 15 amino acids. Per germline, CDR1 SGHTA and CDR2 FQGNSA. The CDR3 region is CASSLSGTAYNEQLF. The CDR3 DNA reads as TGTGCCAGCAGCTTGAGCGGGACCGCCTACAATGAGCAGCTCTTC.

The table lists this clonotype with many counts. This chain links TRBV25-1 with TRBJ2-1; 7 bases line up with TRBD1. Trimming cost V 2 bases and J 7 bases; bases outside gene matches: 8. The CDR3 is 15 residues long. The germline V gene has CDR1 MGHDK and CDR2 SYGVNS. CDR3 sequence reads: CASSEVDRLSNEQFF. The CDR3 DNA reads TGTGCCAGCAGTGAAGTGGACAGGTTGTCGAATGAGCAGTTCTTC.

This clonotype was picked up a small number of times. The rearrangement uses TRBV6-2 or TRBV6-3 and TRBJ2-3; 11 nucleotides match TRBD2. Germline V lookup: CDR1 MNHEY, CDR2 SVGEGT. This CDR3 contains 15 residues. V lost 4 bases, J lost 3 bases, and 3 bases stayed unmatched. DNA for the CDR3: TGTGCCAGCAGTTCATGGACTAGCGGGACAGATACGCAGTATTTT. This encodes CASSSWTSGTDTQYF.

Turning to this clonotype: The missing conserved phenylalanine or tryptophan at the end of this CDR3 makes a read error likely. The gene calls are TRBV30 and TRBJ1-6; TRBD1 might be the D (6 bases). Germline lookup yields CDR1 GTSNPN and CDR2 SVGIG (reference sequence). V gave up 6 bases and J gave up 10 bases, with 19 bases separating them. CDR3 length: 14 residues. The CDR3 region is CACHYGGLGSPLHV. The CDR3 region has the DNA TGTGCCTGCCACTACGGGGGGCTTGGCTCACCCCTCCACGTT.

This clonotype was seen many times. The rearrangement links TRBV6-2 or TRBV6-3 to TRBJ2-2, with D perhaps assigned TRBD1 or TRBD2 (5 bases each). V was clipped by 7 bases and J by 6 bases, with 9 bases between them. The germline V gene encodes CDR1 MNHEY and CDR2 SVGEGT. The CDR3 totals 12 residues. Here the CDR3 DNA reads TGTGCCAGCAAAGAGGGACCCGGGGAGCTGTTTTTT. It codes for CASKEGPGELFF.

The gene calls are TRBV24-1 and TRBJ2-1; no definite D call. The CDR3 runs to 13 residues. Looked up from germline, CDR1 is KGHDR and CDR2 is SFDVKD. Trimming took off 5 bases at V and 8 bases at J, with 12 bases between the two ends. The CDR3 loop reads CATSGAGVHEQFF. CDR3 DNA sequence: TGTGCCACCAGTGGCGCAGGTGTACATGAGCAGTTCTTC.

This clonotype was seen many times. V and J are TRBV6-5 and TRBJ2-7; D unclear. The germline V gene has CDR1 MNHEY and CDR2 SVGAGI. Trimming stripped 4 bases from V and 2 bases from J, with 9 bases between. The CDR3 length is 13 residues. DNA of the CDR3: TGTGCCAGCAGTTGGAACGGCCCCTACGAGCAGTACTTC. It specifies CASSWNGPYEQYF.

The chain uses TRBV9 and TRBJ1-4; 8 positions match TRBD1. The CDR3 contains 15 residues. CDR1 and CDR2 (germline): SGDLS, YYNGEE. Germline trimming cut 4 bases from V and 10 bases from J; bases unmatched to any gene: 12. The CDR3 loop is CASSPRHGQGTKLFF. The CDR3, as DNA: TGTGCCAGCAGCCCGCGACATGGACAGGGCACAAAACTGTTTTTT.

In this sample, this clonotype turned up many times. The chain is built from TRBV19 and TRBJ2-3; D is unresolved. This CDR3 region has 14 residues. The V end was cut by 5 bases, the J end by 2 bases, with 11 bases between. Germline-derived CDR1 and CDR2 are LNHDA and SQIVND (reference sequence). In nucleotides, the CDR3 is TGTGCCAGTAGTCGACAAAGCGTCACAGATACGCAGTATTTT. Its protein is CASSRQSVTDTQYF.

In its sample, this clonotype was seen many times. V is TRBV7-2 and J is TRBJ2-7; perhaps TRBD2 as D (6 bases). CDR3 length: 16 amino acids. The V gene's germline CDR1 is SGHTA and CDR2 FQGNSA. Trimming took 2 bases from V and 7 from J, leaving 21 bases between them. CDR3 nucleotide sequence: TGTGCCAGCAGCTTAATAACGGGAGCCTATCGGGAGGAGCAGTACTTC. Translated: CASSLITGAYREEQYF. Full variable domain (rest looked up from reference TRBV7-2 and TRBJ2-7): GAGVSQSPSNKVTEKGKDVELRCDPISGHTALYWYRQSLGQGLEFLIYFQGNSAPDKSGLPSDRFSAERTGGSVSTLTIQRTQQEDSAVYLCASSLITGAYREEQYFGPGTRLTVT.

The genes are TRBV2 and TRBJ1-6, with 9 bases aligning to TRBD1. V trimming: 8 bases; J trimming: 6 bases; junction bases outside the gene matches: 5. The CDR3 is 14 residues long. Germline CDR1 reads SNHLY; CDR2 reads FYNNEI. The DNA for the CDR3 is TGTGCCAGCCGGGACAGGGTCTCTAATTCACCCCTCCACTTT. This codes for CASRDRVSNSPLHF. The full variable domain, with the rest looked up from reference TRBV2 and TRBJ1-6, is EPEVTQTPSHQVTQMGQEVILRCVPISNHLYFYWYRQILGQKVEFLVSFYNNEISEKSEIFDDQFSVERPDGSNFTLKIRSTKLEDSAMYFCASRDRVSNSPLHFGNGTRLTVT.

Details on this clonotype: Since the CDR3 does not end with the conserved phenylalanine or tryptophan, this likely comes from a read error. This chain joins TRBV5-6 and TRBJ1-1, with 7 bases fitting TRBD1. Germline V gene lookup returns CDR1 SGHDT and CDR2 YYEEEE. This CDR3 is built from 14 residues. Trimming cost V 1 base and J 6 bases; bases outside gene matches: 6. The CDR3 sequence: CASSLTGAGSEAFL. The CDR3 DNA reads TGTGCCAGCAGCTTGACAGGGGCGGGCTCTGAAGCTTTCCTT.

This clonotype was seen many times. The rearrangement uses TRBV10-1 and TRBJ2-3; weak D call: TRBD1 (6 bases). Germline loops: CDR1 WNHNN, CDR2 SYGVQD (reference sequence). The CDR3 sequence is 12 residues long. V was clipped by 6 bases and J by 5 bases, with 9 bases between them. For the CDR3, the DNA is TGCGCCAGCAGCAAGGGGGTAGATACGCAGTATTTT. The encoded protein is CASSKGVDTQYF.

For this clonotype: A much larger clone differs from this one at a single base, so this may be a read error. The J gene is TRBJ1-1, the V gene TRBV10-3, with 7 bases aligning to TRBD1. V gave up 3 bases and J gave up 3 bases; unmatched junction bases: 7. In germline, CDR1 is ENHRY, CDR2 SYGVKD. This CDR3 is built from 15 residues. The CDR3: CAISDQTGRYTEAFF. The CDR3 DNA reads TGTGCCATCAGTGACCAGACAGGGAGATACACTGAAGCTTTCTTT.

This clonotype was observed many times. The chain is built from TRBV6-1 and TRBJ1-6; 9 nucleotides match TRBD1. Germline trimming cut 8 bases from V and 5 bases from J; bases unmatched to any gene: 10. Germline lookup yields CDR1 MNHNS and CDR2 SASEGT. The CDR3 is 16 residues long. This chain's CDR3 is CASRTGGAGDNSPLHF. In DNA form, the CDR3 reads TGTGCCAGCCGCACAGGGGGCGCCGGGGATAATTCACCCCTCCACTTT.

This clonotype was detected ten times or more. V is TRBV30 and J is TRBJ2-7; D is perhaps TRBD1 (6 bases). CDR3 length equals 14 residues. Germline V gene data show CDR1 as GTSNPN and CDR2 as SVGIG (reference sequence). Trimming removed 0 bases at V and 3 bases at J, with 12 bases between. DNA of the CDR3: TGTGCCTGGAGTGTACCAGGGGCGGGCTACGAGCAGTACTTC. Protein sequence: CAWSVPGAGYEQYF.

This clonotype was seen at least ten times. The CDR3 is CASSEEASGANVLTF. CDR3 coding DNA: TGTGCCAGCAGTGAAGAGGCCTCTGGGGCCAACGTCCTGACTTTC. The rearrangement links TRBV2 to TRBJ2-6; no definite D call. The CDR3 spans 15 residues. Looked up from germline, CDR1 is SNHLY and CDR2 is FYNNEI. V was cut by 1 base and J by 0 bases, with 4 bases left in between.

This clonotype was counted ten times or more. J is TRBJ2-3 and V is TRBV27; TRBD2 agrees at 16 bases. After removal of 6 bases from V and 3 bases from J, the junction contained 9 bases not matched to a gene. The CDR3 spans 18 residues. Germline V gene lookup returns CDR1 MNHEY and CDR2 SMNVEV (reference sequence). CDR3: CASSRKGLAGGSTDTQYF. The CDR3 coding sequence is TGTGCCAGCAGCCGTAAGGGACTAGCGGGAGGGAGTACAGATACGCAGTATTTT.